This T cell receptor beta chain stems from a study of spatial heterogeneity in lung cancer. Study overall: Combinations of a unique TCR and a UMI were tallied in raw reads, and on average each appeared more than ten times.

CDR3 size: 13 residues. The germline V gene has CDR1 GTSNPN and CDR2 SVGIG (reference sequence). V dropped 0 bases and J dropped 5 bases, with 8 bases sitting between them. Findings and limits, study-wide: Counts of expanded alpha and beta TCRs within tumors tracked the tumor nonsynonymous mutation count.

Time point defined: sample taken at primary tumor resection. Each CDR3 protein is one row after TCRdb ran MiXCR on the 5' RACE reads. The table lists some 14,000 distinct CDR3 sequences, less than 6.5% of them singletons. This clonotype appeared many times. The antigen is undetermined. The chain uses TRBV30 and TRBJ1-5, with D uncertain. Sample: lung tumor tissue, taken at surgery. The TCR sequence derives from a female donor with early-stage non-small cell lung cancer. The CDR3 DNA follows: TGTGCCTGGAGTGTGATAGCTGATCAGCCCCAGCATTTT. It yields the protein CAWSVIADQPQHF.